This T cell receptor beta chain was captured in a study of cytomegalovirus exposure and HLA in healthy donors. Looking at the study overall: A later analysis reported the roughly 130 validation repertoires used the same platform as the 550 to 700 first-cohort repertoires.

CDR3 length: 16 amino acids. V lost 3 bases, J lost 3 bases, and 17 bases lay in between. From germline, CDR1 is KGHSH and CDR2 LQKENI. The assay was immunoSEQ multiplex PCR, and TCRdb's table has in-frame clones only and misses some. Of more than 140,000 clones detected, 70% to 90% appear once; the ten largest clones hold about 3.5%. Broader study findings: In vitro assays verified that three CMV-associated chains recognized CMV antigens specifically.

Concerning this clone itself: Its antigen is unidentified.

This clonotype originated in a woman aged 18-29 years in good health and CMV-seropositive. Specimen: PBMCs. The chain couples TRBV18 to TRBJ1-2; perhaps TRBD1 as D (5 bases). The CDR3 DNA sequence: TGTGCCAGCTCACCTCCAACAGGTTTCCTCGACTATGGCTACACCTTC. Translation gives CASSPPTGFLDYGYTF.